Reported below is one T cell receptor (beta chain). Antigen specificity is unknown. The PCR had 60 Vbeta and 13 Jbeta primers. This table comes from immunoSEQ multiplex PCR, and its TCRdb copy is limited to in-frame clones, with some not included. The repertoire consists of 150,000 to 200,000 clones, with 75% to 80% occurring once and the leading ten covering less than 6%. These data originate in a study of cytomegalovirus exposure and HLA in healthy donors. The wider study: An earlier analysis found roughly 100 million unique TCR beta sequences from about 190 million T cells.

Study results and limitations: In a later analysis, donors in an Asian-associated ancestry cluster reportedly had fewer N-insertions in productive TCRs than the cohort mean.

CDR1 and CDR2 from the germline V gene are SGHKS and YYEKEE (reference sequence). The CDR3 is made up of 16 amino acids. V gave up 2 bases and J gave up 4 bases, with 19 bases separating them. Sample: PBMCs. This receptor was obtained from a woman aged 25 to 45 in good health and CMV-seropositive. The V and J genes are TRBV5-5 and TRBJ2-7; D is perhaps TRBD1 (5 bases). The CDR3 DNA follows: TGTGCCAGCAGCTTTCGGCAGGGTCTCTTCTCTTACGAGCAGTACTTC. The encoded protein is CASSFRQGLFSYEQYF. The full variable domain, completed using reference TRBV5-5 and TRBJ2-7, is DAGVTQSPTHLIKTRGQQVTLRCSPISGHKSVSWYQQVLGQGPQFIFQYYEKEERGRGNFPDRFSARQFPNYSSELNVNALLLGDSALYLCASSFRQGLFSYEQYFGPGTRLTVT.